The 11 T cell receptor beta chains presented below share a single source sample, sequenced in a study of T cell repertoires in cytomegalovirus infection. TCRdb re-called the reads through MiXCR, storing one row per CDR3 protein. Here the sample spans over 120,000 distinct CDR3 sequences, more than 30% being singletons. What these receptors recognize is not known. The sequencing here drew on CD8+ T cells from cultured PBMCs, taken from culture after CMV antigen stimulation. The source of these receptors is a human donor in good health (CMV status not recorded). Some clones in this sample may be carry-over from other donors' samples.

The V gene is TRBV9, the J gene TRBJ2-1; D not resolved. The CDR3 runs to 15 residues. The V and J ends lost 0 bases and 0 bases respectively, with 7 bases between them. Germline CDR1 and CDR2: SGDLS and YYNGEE. The CDR3: CASSVALSSYNEQFF. The CDR3 nucleotides are TGTGCCAGCAGCGTAGCCCTGAGCTCCTACAATGAGCAGTTCTTC.

V gene TRBV9 combines with J gene TRBJ2-2, with D unresolved. The CDR3 runs to 17 residues. Germline CDR1 and CDR2: SGDLS and YYNGEE. The V end was cut by 4 bases, the J end by 2 bases, with 18 bases between. The CDR3 reads CASSLNAPTYNTGELFF. The CDR3 coding sequence is TGTGCCAGCAGCCTTAACGCGCCGACCTATAACACCGGGGAGCTGTTTTTT. The full variable domain, rest sourced from reference TRBV9 and TRBJ2-2, is DSGVTQTPKHLITATGQRVTLRCSPRSGDLSVYWYQQSLDQGLQFLIQYYNGEERAKGNILERFSAQQFPDLHSELNLSSLELGDSALYFCASSLNAPTYNTGELFFGEGSRLTVL.

This clonotype was seen just once. The DNA of the CDR3 is TGTGCCAGCAGTCGGATATACACCGGGGAGCTGTTTTTT. Amino acid sequence: CASSRIYTGELFF. This rearrangement joins TRBV28 to TRBJ2-2; D not certain. CDR3 length: 13 amino acids. Trimming pared 5 bases from V and 3 bases from J, leaving 7 bases between. Germline V gives CDR1 MDHEN, CDR2 SYDVKM.

The genes are TRBV5-1 and TRBJ2-5; either TRBD1 or TRBD2 may supply D (5 bases each). This CDR3 is 13 amino acids long. Germline V CDR1 and CDR2: SGHRS, YFSETQ. V was pared by 6 bases and J by 4 bases, with 13 bases between. CDR3 sequence (DNA): TGCGCCAGCACCCTAGGTGGGGGAGAGACCCAGTACTTC. Translation gives CASTLGGGETQYF.

Comments on this clonotype: The junction shows a germline mismatch at one end, possibly a read error. V and J are TRBV30 and TRBJ2-7; 7 bases fit TRBD1. Germline V gene sequence: CDR1 GTSNPN, CDR2 SVGIG (reference sequence). The CDR3 loop spans 17 amino acids. This CDR3 reads CAWTPPVQRQGVYKQYF. CDR3 DNA: TGTGCCTGGACCCCCCCTGTACAAAGACAGGGAGTCTACAAGCAGTACTTC. The variable domain in full, completed from reference TRBV30 and TRBJ2-7, reads SQTIHQWPATLVQPVGSPLSLECTVEGTSNPNLYWYRQAAGRGLQLLFYSVGIGQISSEVPQNLSASRPQDRQFILSSKKLLLSDSGFYLCAWTPPVQRQGVYKQYFGPGTRLTVT.

A word on this clonotype: A much larger clone is a single base away; this may be a read error. A read error is likely, as this CDR3 ends without the conserved phenylalanine or tryptophan. V gene TRBV7-8 combines with J gene TRBJ2-7; D may be TRBD2 (6 bases). The ends were cut back, 8 bases at V and 3 bases at J, with 14 bases in the middle. The CDR3 contains 13 residues. CDR1 is SGHVS and CDR2 is FQNEAQ in the germline V gene. CDR3 nucleotides: TGTGCCAGCCGACCGGGACTGAACTACGAGCAGTACATC. Translating gives CASRPGLNYEQYI.

The V gene is TRBV4-2, the J gene TRBJ2-3, with D unclear. Germline CDR1 reads LGHNA; CDR2 reads YNFKEQ. This CDR3 is built from 14 residues. V lost 1 base and J lost 2, with 7 bases in between. The CDR3 region is CASSQGAPTDTQYF. The CDR3, as DNA: TGTGCCAGCAGCCAAGGGGCGCCCACAGATACGCAGTATTTT.

This clonotype was recorded a few times. The gene calls are TRBV12-3 or TRBV12-4 and TRBJ2-3; the D gene could be TRBD1 or TRBD2 (6 bases each). This CDR3 contains 14 residues. V dropped 4 bases and J dropped 6 bases, with 14 bases sitting between them. The CDR3 DNA is TGTGCCAGCAGTTCCGGGGGCCTCGGGGATACGCAGTATTTT. Protein product: CASSSGGLGDTQYF.

CDR3 sequence: CASSFSQVYEQYF. CDR3 sequence (DNA): TGTGCCAGCAGTTTTTCCCAGGTCTACGAGCAGTACTTC. The chain employs TRBV28 and TRBJ2-7, with D hard to call. Trimming removed 3 bases at V and 3 bases at J, with 9 bases between. Germline V gives CDR1 MDHEN, CDR2 SYDVKM. The CDR3 has 13 residues. Filled out from reference TRBV28 and TRBJ2-7, the complete variable domain reads DVKVTQSSRYLVKRTGEKVFLECVQDMDHENMFWYRQDPGLGLRLIYFSYDVKMKEKGDIPEGYSVSREKKERFSLILESASTNQTSMYLCASSFSQVYEQYFGPGTRLTVT.

This clonotype was seen a handful of times. The chain links TRBV7-9 to TRBJ2-5; D not certain. This CDR3 has 12 amino acids. Trimming stripped 5 bases from V and 5 bases from J, with 9 bases between. Looked up from germline, CDR1 is SEHNR and CDR2 is FQNEAQ (reference sequence). The CDR3 DNA sequence: TGTGCCAGCAGCGGAGAGGTGGAGACCCAGTACTTC. This sequence encodes CASSGEVETQYF. Combining the CDR3 with reference TRBV7-9 and TRBJ2-5 gives the whole variable domain DTGVSQNPRHKITKRGQNVTFRCDPISEHNRLYWYRQTLGQGPEFLTYFQNEAQLEKSRLLSDRFSAERPKGSFSTLEIQRTEQGDSAMYLCASSGEVETQYFGPGTRLLVL.

The rearrangement joins TRBV24-1 to TRBJ2-3, with 8 bases that match TRBD2. Per germline, CDR1 KGHDR and CDR2 SFDVKD. CDR3 length equals 16 residues. The V segment lost 3 bases and the J segment 1 base; nucleotides outside the gene matches: 5. For the CDR3, the DNA is TGTGCCACCAGTGATCGGACTAGCTCGGGCACAGATACGCAGTATTTT. Amino acids: CATSDRTSSGTDTQYF.